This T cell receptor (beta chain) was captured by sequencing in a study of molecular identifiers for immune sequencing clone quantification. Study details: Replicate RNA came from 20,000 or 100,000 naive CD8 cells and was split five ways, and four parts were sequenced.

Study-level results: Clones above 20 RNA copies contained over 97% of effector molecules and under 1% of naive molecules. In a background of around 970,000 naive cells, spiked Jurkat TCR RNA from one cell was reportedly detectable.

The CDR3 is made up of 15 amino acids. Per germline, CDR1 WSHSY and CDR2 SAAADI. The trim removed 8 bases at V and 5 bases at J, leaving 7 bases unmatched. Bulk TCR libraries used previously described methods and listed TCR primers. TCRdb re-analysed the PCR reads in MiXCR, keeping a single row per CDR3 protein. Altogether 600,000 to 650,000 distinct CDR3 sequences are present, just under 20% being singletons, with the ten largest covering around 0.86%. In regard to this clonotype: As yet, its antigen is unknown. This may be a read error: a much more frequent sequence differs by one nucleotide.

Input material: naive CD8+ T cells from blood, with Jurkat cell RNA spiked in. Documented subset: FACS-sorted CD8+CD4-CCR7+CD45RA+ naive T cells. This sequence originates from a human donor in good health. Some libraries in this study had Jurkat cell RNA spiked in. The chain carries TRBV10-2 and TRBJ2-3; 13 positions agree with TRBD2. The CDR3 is CASELAGGPIDTQYF. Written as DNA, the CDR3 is TGCGCCAGCGAACTAGCGGGGGGGCCTATAGATACGCAGTATTTT.